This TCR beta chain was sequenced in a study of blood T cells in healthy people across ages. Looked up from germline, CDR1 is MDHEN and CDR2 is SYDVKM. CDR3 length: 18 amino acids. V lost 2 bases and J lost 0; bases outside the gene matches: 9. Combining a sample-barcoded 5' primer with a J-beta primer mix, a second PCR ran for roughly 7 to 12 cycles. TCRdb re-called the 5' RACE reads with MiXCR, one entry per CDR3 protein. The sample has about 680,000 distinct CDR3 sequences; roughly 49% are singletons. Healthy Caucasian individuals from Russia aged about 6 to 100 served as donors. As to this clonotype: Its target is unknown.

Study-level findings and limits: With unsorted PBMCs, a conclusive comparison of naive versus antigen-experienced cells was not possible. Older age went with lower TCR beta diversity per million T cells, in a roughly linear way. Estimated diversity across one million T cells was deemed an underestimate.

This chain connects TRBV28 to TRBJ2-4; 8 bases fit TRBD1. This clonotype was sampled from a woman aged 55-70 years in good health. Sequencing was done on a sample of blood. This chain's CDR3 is CASSLMPGTGLAKNIQYF. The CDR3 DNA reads TGTGCCAGCAGTTTAATGCCCGGGACAGGACTAGCCAAAAACATTCAGTACTTC. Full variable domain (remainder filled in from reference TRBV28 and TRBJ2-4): DVKVTQSSRYLVKRTGEKVFLECVQDMDHENMFWYRQDPGLGLRLIYFSYDVKMKEKGDIPEGYSVSREKKERFSLILESASTNQTSMYLCASSLMPGTGLAKNIQYFGAGTRLSVL.